The entry below gives a single T cell receptor (beta chain) sequence along with its context. Its antigen is not known. TCRdb's table, derived via immunoSEQ multiplex PCR, lists solely in-frame clones and lacks some. This sample yields more than 2,000,000 clones, of which roughly 92% are seen a single time; roughly 0.13% belongs to the top ten. The data were obtained in a study of shared clonotypes between healthy human individuals. Study-wide results and caveats: Researchers found naive subsets generally carried larger estimated richness than memory subsets.

Each donor was a Caucasian adult residing in Nashville, Tennessee. Germline V lookup: CDR1 MDHEN, CDR2 SYDVKM. V was clipped by 6 bases and J by 5 bases; unmatched bases: 9. The length of the CDR3 is 14 residues. The specimen was naive CD4+ T cells sorted from blood. This sample's subset: CD45RA+ positively selected. This rearrangement joins TRBV28 to TRBJ1-2; 7 bases agree with TRBD1. This sequence was found in a man aged 18 to 29 in good health. CDR3 nucleotides: TGTGCCAGCAGCACCGGGACAGAACCGTATGGCTACACCTTC. Translation: CASSTGTEPYGYTF.